These 20 T cell receptor beta chains were sequenced from one sample in a study of blood T cell repertoires in COVID-19. Assay: immunoSEQ multiplex PCR; the TCRdb copy retains only in-frame clones and omits some. This sample yields about 240,000 clones, of which approximately 87% are seen a single time; approximately 6.2% belongs to the top ten. The material sequenced was peripheral blood. The receptor set was obtained from a man between 60 and 75 years old with acute or convalescent COVID-19.

The chain recombines TRBV14 with TRBJ2-3; D perhaps matches TRBD1 (6 bases). The germline V and J ends were trimmed by 0 bases and 4 bases, with 17 bases remaining between them. This CDR3 region has 17 residues. Germline V lookup: CDR1 SGHDN, CDR2 FVKESK. The CDR3 loop reads CASSQDDAGAVSDTQYF. The DNA for the CDR3 is TGTGCCAGCAGCCAAGATGACGCAGGGGCAGTCTCAGATACGCAGTATTTT.

This clone appeared a single time. The chain is built from TRBV28 and TRBJ2-3; 9 nucleotides agree with TRBD2. Trimming took 5 bases from V and 0 from J; bases not matched to a gene: 12. The CDR3 extends over 18 amino acids. CDR1 is MDHEN, CDR2 SYDVKM, per germline. The CDR3: CASSPSGTSRFSTDTQYF. Written as DNA, the CDR3 is TGTGCCAGCAGTCCTTCAGGGACTAGCAGATTTAGCACAGATACGCAGTATTTT.

This clone showed up just once. V is TRBV5-6 and J is TRBJ2-3; tentative D call: TRBD1 (5 bases). Germline loops: CDR1 SGHDT, CDR2 YYEEEE. This CDR3 comprises 16 residues. The ends were cut back, 1 base at V and 3 bases at J, with 15 bases in the middle. CDR3 DNA: TGTGCCAGCAGCTTGTTGTTGGGGCGAGAGACAGATACGCAGTATTTT. Translation gives CASSLLLGRETDTQYF.

The chain joins TRBV6-1 to TRBJ1-5; tentatively, D is TRBD1 (5 bases). The germline CDR1 and CDR2 sequences are MNHNS and SASEGT. V was shortened by 2 bases and J by 3 bases, with 8 bases between the two germline ends. CDR3 length: 14 amino acids. The CDR3 coding sequence is TGTGCCAGCAGTGAAACAGGTTACAATCAGCCCCAGCATTTT. Protein sequence: CASSETGYNQPQHF.

The chain couples TRBV24-1 to TRBJ1-1; D uncertain. Trimming left V 3 bases short and J 5 bases short, with 9 bases between. Germline V gives CDR1 KGHDR, CDR2 SFDVKD. The CDR3 loop spans 13 amino acids. CDR3 nucleotide sequence: TGTGCCACCAGTGATCCGGTGAGAACTGAAGCTTTCTTT. This translates into CATSDPVRTEAFF.

CDR3 DNA: TGTGCTAGTTGTGGGAGGAGCTCCTACAATGAGCAGTTCTTC. Its translation is CASCGRSSYNEQFF. The chain has TRBV12-5 and TRBJ2-1, with a tentative D call TRBD2 (6 bases). V dropped 8 bases and J dropped 0 bases, with 11 bases sitting between them. The CDR3 totals 14 residues. Germline lookup yields CDR1 LGHNT and CDR2 FRNRAP.

V gene TRBV28 combines with J gene TRBJ2-1; D perhaps matches TRBD2 (5 bases). CDR3 length: 14 residues. CDR1 MDHEN and CDR2 SYDVKM come from the germline V gene. The V end was cut by 7 bases, the J end by 2 bases, with 12 bases between. The CDR3 region is CASITSGTYNEQFF. In DNA form, the CDR3 reads TGTGCCAGCATTACCAGCGGAACCTACAATGAGCAGTTCTTC.

The chain couples TRBV5-4 to TRBJ1-2; 8 bases agree with TRBD1. The V gene's germline CDR1 is SGHNT and CDR2 YYREEE (reference sequence). The CDR3 sequence is 13 residues long. The V segment lost 3 bases and the J segment 7 bases; nucleotides outside the gene matches: 5. CDR3 protein: CASSSDRGPGYTF. CDR3 in DNA: TGTGCCAGCAGCTCCGACAGGGGCCCTGGCTACACCTTC.

The chain has TRBV28 and TRBJ1-4; no clear D gene. Germline V gene lookup returns CDR1 MDHEN and CDR2 SYDVKM. V was pared by 7 bases and J by 4 bases, with 16 bases between. CDR3 length equals 15 residues. The DNA of the CDR3 is TGTGCCAGCACCCCTTCCGACGGGATTAATGAAAAACTGTTTTTT. Translated: CASTPSDGINEKLFF. Looking up the rest from reference TRBV28 and TRBJ1-4 gives the full variable domain: DVKVTQSSRYLVKRTGEKVFLECVQDMDHENMFWYRQDPGLGLRLIYFSYDVKMKEKGDIPEGYSVSREKKERFSLILESASTNQTSMYLCASTPSDGINEKLFFGSGTQLSVL.

V and J are TRBV6-5 and TRBJ2-3, with TRBD1 matching over 7 bases. The CDR3 runs to 14 residues. Germline-derived CDR1 and CDR2 are MNHEY and SVGAGI. V lost 6 bases to trimming and J lost 0 bases; unmatched junction nucleotides: 3. CDR3 sequence reads: CASSLGQSTDTQYF. The CDR3 nucleotides read TGTGCCAGCAGCCTGGGACAGAGCACAGATACGCAGTATTTT.

On this clone itself: Its ends do not fully match the called genes, so a read error is possible. The chain employs TRBV5-1 and TRBJ2-4; D possibly corresponds to TRBD1 (6 bases). Germline CDR1 is SGHRS and CDR2 is YFSETQ. This CDR3 comprises 13 residues. CDR3 nucleotides: TGCGCCAGCAGCCCCCAGGGGCGTGGGCCCCCTTTCTTC. Amino acids: CASSPQGRGPPFF.

The CDR3 is CASRLPRGLLQPQHF. CDR3 bases: TGTGCCAGCAGGCTCCCCAGGGGTCTACTTCAGCCCCAGCATTTT. The rearrangement links TRBV28 to TRBJ1-5; D may be TRBD1 (6 bases). The CDR3 length is 15 residues. The germline V gene encodes CDR1 MDHEN and CDR2 SYDVKM. Trimming shortened V by 6 bases and J by 6 bases, and 18 bases separated the two germline ends.

The CDR3 spells CAWSRSMSGTEGQYF. The CDR3, as DNA: TGTGCCTGGAGCCGATCTATGTCCGGGACAGAGGGGCAGTACTTC. V gene TRBV30 combines with J gene TRBJ2-7, with 7 positions matching TRBD1. The trim removed 3 bases at V and 9 bases at J, leaving 17 bases unmatched. The CDR3 runs 15 residues. CDR1 is GTSNPN, CDR2 SVGIG, per germline (reference sequence).

V gene TRBV27 combines with J gene TRBJ2-7, with D possibly TRBD1 on 6 matching bases. V lost 0 bases and J lost 4, with 10 bases in between. Germline CDR1 reads MNHEY; CDR2 reads SMNVEV (reference sequence). This CDR3 contains 14 residues. The CDR3 nucleotides read TGTGCCAGCAGTTTATCGCTAGGGACATACGAGCAGTACTTC. Translation: CASSLSLGTYEQYF.

The rearrangement joins TRBV12-3 or TRBV12-4 to TRBJ1-5, with D unclear. The CDR3 loop spans 13 amino acids. V was pared by 3 bases and J by 4 bases, with 7 bases between. In DNA, the CDR3 is TGTGCCAGCAGTTTTGAGCCTAATCAGCCCCAGCATTTT. It specifies CASSFEPNQPQHF.

The chain recombines TRBV2 with TRBJ2-5, with 9 bases fitting TRBD2. V was pared by 6 bases and J by 6 bases, with 11 bases of the junction left unmatched. This CDR3 spans 15 amino acids. Germline CDR1 reads SNHLY; CDR2 reads FYNNEI. CDR3 residues: CASSTLTSGAQTQYF. The CDR3, as DNA: TGTGCCAGCAGCACCTTGACTAGCGGCGCGCAGACCCAGTACTTC.

This sequence joins TRBV7-9 and TRBJ2-7; 10 nucleotides agree with TRBD1. CDR1 and CDR2 from the germline V gene are SEHNR and FQNEAQ (reference sequence). The length of the CDR3 is 18 residues. V lost 5 bases, J lost 3 bases, and 16 bases stayed unmatched. CDR3: CASSGVLRTGGIGYEQYF. The CDR3 bases are TGTGCCAGCAGCGGGGTATTACGGACAGGGGGAATAGGCTACGAGCAGTACTTC.

The J gene is TRBJ1-1, the V gene TRBV7-2; TRBD1 might be the D (6 bases). The CDR3 runs to 15 residues. Germline V lookup: CDR1 SGHTA, CDR2 FQGNSA. V lost 0 bases, J lost 6 bases, and 14 bases lay in between. CDR3 DNA sequence: TGTGCCAGCAGCTTAGCTGCGGGGGCCGAAGCTGAAGCTTTCTTT. Protein sequence: CASSLAAGAEAEAFF.

The chain couples TRBV6-6 to TRBJ2-2; TRBD2 agrees at 10 bases. CDR1 is MNHNY and CDR2 is SVGAGI in the germline V gene (reference sequence). The CDR3 has 17 amino acids. With V trimmed by 5 bases and J by 0 bases, 6 bases remained unmatched. CDR3 DNA sequence: TGTGCCAGCAGTCGCTGGACTAGCGGAACGAACACCGGGGAGCTGTTTTTT. Residues: CASSRWTSGTNTGELFF.

The gene calls are TRBV19 and TRBJ2-5, with 9 nucleotides matching TRBD1. The CDR3 spans 15 residues. V shed 3 bases, J shed 4 bases, and the junction held 6 bases outside the gene matches. Germline-derived CDR1 and CDR2 are LNHDA and SQIVND (reference sequence). Here the CDR3 reads CASSIPGTGRETQYF. DNA for the CDR3: TGTGCCAGTAGTATCCCCGGGACAGGGAGAGAGACCCAGTACTTC.